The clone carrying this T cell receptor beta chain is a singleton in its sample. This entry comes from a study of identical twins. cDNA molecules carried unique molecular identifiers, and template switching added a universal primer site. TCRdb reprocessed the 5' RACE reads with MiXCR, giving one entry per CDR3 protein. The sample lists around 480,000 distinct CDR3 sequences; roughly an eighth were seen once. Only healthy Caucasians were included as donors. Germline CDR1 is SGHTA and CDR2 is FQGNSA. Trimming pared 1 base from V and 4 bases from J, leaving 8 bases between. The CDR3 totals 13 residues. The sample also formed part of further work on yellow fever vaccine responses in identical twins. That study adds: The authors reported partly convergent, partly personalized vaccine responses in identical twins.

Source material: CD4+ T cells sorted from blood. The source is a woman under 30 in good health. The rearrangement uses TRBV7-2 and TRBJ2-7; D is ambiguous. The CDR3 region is CASSLGFQYEQYF. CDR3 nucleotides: TGTGCCAGCAGCTTAGGGTTTCAGTACGAGCAGTACTTC.